Ten or more counts support the clone carrying this T cell receptor (beta chain). Its antigen is unidentified. With 2 bases clipped from V and 1 base from J, the junction kept 4 bases outside the gene matches. The CDR3 runs 16 residues. The record originates from a study of T-cell reconstitution after alpha-beta-depleted transplantation in children. Study conclusions and caveats: Among T cells one year after transplant, newly produced cells accounted for most counts and diversity. It was surviving recipient T cells and thymic progenitors that gave some patients high TCRbeta diversity at day 60. The study reportedly traced alpha-beta T cells about two months after transplant to several hundred expanded graft clones.

It was with unique molecular identifiers that the TCRbeta library was prepared. TCRdb itself ran the PCR reads through MiXCR, one entry per CDR3 protein. The sample contains some 9,700 distinct CDR3 sequences, approximately 14% of which appear only once. The chain has TRBV12-3 or TRBV12-4 and TRBJ2-3, with 9 bases aligning to TRBD2. The source of this sequence is a male patient between 5 and 17 years old who had a stem cell transplant for acute lymphoblastic leukemia, so the T cells may come from the graft donor. Source: PBMCs, mostly from graft donor cells, taken 60 days after TCRalphabeta/CD19-depleted stem cell transplant. CDR3 in amino acids: CASSLRRGGGTDTQYF. The CDR3 DNA sequence: TGTGCCAGCAGTTTAAGGCGGGGGGGCGGCACAGATACGCAGTATTTT.